A selection of T cell receptor beta chains follows, all from one sample in a study of CD8+CD57+ T cells in acquired aplastic anemia. From the reads, TCRdb called clonotypes with MiXCR, one entry per CDR3 protein. The top ten clones hold 7% to 9.5% of a sample with 200,000 to 250,000 distinct CDR3 sequences, approximately 45% of them seen once. Material for sequencing was sorted CD4+, CD8+, or CD8+CD57+ T cells (not recorded which) from PBMCs. These TCRs come from a human donor with aplastic anemia. Each CDR3 is given with its conserved first and last residue. A D gene is named only where the DNA matches it firmly. The listing skips clone size in some rows; elsewhere it reads once, few, many or a size class.

CDR3 DNA: TGTGCCAGCAGCTTGGCCGGGACAGACGCTTTCTTT
CDR3 protein: CASSLAGTDAFF
D gene: TRBD1
J gene: TRBJ1-1
V gene: TRBV5-4
clone size: -

CDR3 DNA: TGCGCCAGCAGCTCGAGCGACGGTAATGAAAAACTGTTTTTT
CDR3 protein: CASSSSDGNEKLFF
D gene: -
J gene: TRBJ1-4
V gene: TRBV5-1
clone size: -

CDR3 DNA: TGTGCCAGCAGTGAATTCGGGAATCAGCCCCAGCATTTT
CDR3 protein: CASSEFGNQPQHF
D gene: -
J gene: TRBJ1-5
V gene: TRBV25-1
clone size: many

CDR3 DNA: TGTGCCAGTAGGAGCGGGGAGACCTCCTACAATGAGCAGTTCTTC
CDR3 protein: CASRSGETSYNEQFF
D gene: TRBD2
J gene: TRBJ2-1
V gene: TRBV19
clone size: -

CDR3 DNA: TGTGCCAGCAGTCTTACTAGCGGGGGGGCCAGAATGTACAATGAGCAGTTCTTC
CDR3 protein: CASSLTSGGARMYNEQFF
D gene: TRBD2
J gene: TRBJ2-1
V gene: TRBV2
clone size: many

CDR3 DNA: TGTGCCAGCAGTTATAATGGACAGGGAGCGCATGGCTACACCTTC
CDR3 protein: CASSYNGQGAHGYTF
D gene: TRBD1
J gene: TRBJ1-2
V gene: TRBV6-6
clone size: many

CDR3 DNA: TGTGCCATCACCGGGGGCTTCGTCGACGAGCAGTACTTC
CDR3 protein: CAITGGFVDEQYF
D gene: -
J gene: TRBJ2-7
V gene: TRBV10-3
clone size: few

CDR3 DNA: TGTGCCAGCAGCTTAGATTTCAGGGATTCACCCCTCCACTTT
CDR3 protein: CASSLDFRDSPLHF
D gene: -
J gene: TRBJ1-6
V gene: TRBV13
clone size: many

CDR3 DNA: TGTGCCAGCAGCTTACCCGACAGGGACGAGCAGTACTTC
CDR3 protein: CASSLPDRDEQYF
D gene: TRBD1
J gene: TRBJ2-7
V gene: TRBV7-8
clone size: few

CDR3 DNA: TGTGCCAGCAGCTCGGGACTAGCGGGAGTAGCTAGCACAGATACGCAGTATTTT
CDR3 protein: CASSSGLAGVASTDTQYF
D gene: TRBD2
J gene: TRBJ2-3
V gene: TRBV7-9
clone size: -

CDR3 DNA: TGTGCCAGCAGTGAAGGGACAGAGGGTCATCAGCCCCAGCATTTT
CDR3 protein: CASSEGTEGHQPQHF
D gene: -
J gene: TRBJ1-5
V gene: TRBV6-1
clone size: many

CDR3 DNA: TGTGCCAGCAGCCTAGGACGGGCGTACCAAGAGACCCAGTACTTC
CDR3 protein: CASSLGRAYQETQYF
D gene: -
J gene: TRBJ2-5
V gene: TRBV3-1
clone size: many

CDR3 DNA: TGTGCCACCAGCCAGGGAACTCAGCCCCAGCATTTT
CDR3 protein: CATSQGTQPQHF
D gene: -
J gene: TRBJ1-5
V gene: TRBV24-1
clone size: -

CDR3 DNA: TGCAGTGCCCCAAATGGAGTGACTAGCGCAGATACGCAGTATTTT
CDR3 protein: CSAPNGVTSADTQYF
D gene: TRBD2
J gene: TRBJ2-3
V gene: TRBV20-1
clone size: many

CDR3 DNA: TGTGCCAGCAGCCAAGGGACTAGCGGGAGTTGGCAGTTCTTC
CDR3 protein: CASSQGTSGSWQFF
D gene: TRBD2
J gene: TRBJ2-1
V gene: TRBV27
clone size: few

CDR3 DNA: TGTGCCAGCAGTTTGACATTTAACACTGAAGCTTTCTTT
CDR3 protein: CASSLTFNTEAFF
D gene: -
J gene: TRBJ1-1
V gene: TRBV6-5
clone size: many

CDR3 DNA: TGTGCCAGCAGCTTAGGCCCAGACAGGTACGAGCAGTACTTC
CDR3 protein: CASSLGPDRYEQYF
D gene: -
J gene: TRBJ2-7
V gene: TRBV7-6
clone size: many

CDR3 DNA: TGTGCCAGCAGTGAACTAGCGGGTGGCTACAATGAGCAGTTCTTC
CDR3 protein: CASSELAGGYNEQFF
D gene: TRBD2
J gene: TRBJ2-1
V gene: TRBV6-1
clone size: many

CDR3 DNA: TGTGCCAGCAGCTTAGGATATGGGACAGGGTCGGATACGCAGTATTTT
CDR3 protein: CASSLGYGTGSDTQYF
D gene: TRBD1
J gene: TRBJ2-3
V gene: TRBV7-9
clone size: many

CDR3 DNA: TGTGCCAGCAGCTCCCAGTTTCTTGGGGAGACCCAGTACTTC
CDR3 protein: CASSSQFLGETQYF
D gene: -
J gene: TRBJ2-5
V gene: TRBV7-2
clone size: -

CDR3 DNA: TGTGCCAGTACCGACCTCGCGACAGGGTACACCGGGGAGCTGTTTTTT
CDR3 protein: CASTDLATGYTGELFF
D gene: TRBD1
J gene: TRBJ2-2
V gene: TRBV19
clone size: many

CDR3 DNA: TGTGCCAGCAGCCCCGCGGGGACAGGCAATGAGCAGTTCTTC
CDR3 protein: CASSPAGTGNEQFF
D gene: TRBD1
J gene: TRBJ2-1
V gene: TRBV7-9
clone size: -

CDR3 DNA: TGTGCCAGCAGCAAACAGGGGGGTGGCTACACCTTC
CDR3 protein: CASSKQGGGYTF
D gene: TRBD1
J gene: TRBJ1-2
V gene: TRBV7-9
clone size: -

CDR3 DNA: TGTGCCAGCAGTGAAGTCGCGGATCAGCCCCAGCATTTT
CDR3 protein: CASSEVADQPQHF
D gene: -
J gene: TRBJ1-5
V gene: TRBV6-1
clone size: few

CDR3 DNA: TGTGCCAGCAGCGAACGGCAGGGGTCCTACGAGCAGTACTTC
CDR3 protein: CASSERQGSYEQYF
D gene: -
J gene: TRBJ2-7
V gene: TRBV7-8
clone size: many

CDR3 DNA: TGCAGTGCTAGTAACCCACCCCTCCACTTT
CDR3 protein: CSASNPPLHF
D gene: -
J gene: TRBJ1-6
V gene: TRBV20-1
clone size: many

CDR3 DNA: TGTGCCAGCAGCTCGACACGGGGACAGGGCCAAGAGACCCAGTACTTC
CDR3 protein: CASSSTRGQGQETQYF
D gene: TRBD1
J gene: TRBJ2-5
V gene: TRBV5-4
clone size: -

CDR3 DNA: TGCAGCGTTGTGGTACCGGGACAGGCTCACAATGAGCAGTTCTTC
CDR3 protein: CSVVVPGQAHNEQFF
D gene: TRBD1
J gene: TRBJ2-1
V gene: TRBV29-1
clone size: -

CDR3 DNA: TGTGCCAGCAGCTTAGTCAGCGGGGGGATTAGCTCCTACAATGAGCAGTTCTTC
CDR3 protein: CASSLVSGGISSYNEQFF
D gene: TRBD2
J gene: TRBJ2-1
V gene: TRBV7-2
clone size: -

CDR3 DNA: TGCGCCAGCAGCCAAGAGTTCGGCGGGGGGAAAGAAGAGACCCAGTACTTC
CDR3 protein: CASSQEFGGGKEETQYF
D gene: TRBD2
J gene: TRBJ2-5
V gene: TRBV4-3
clone size: many

CDR3 DNA: TGTGCCAGCAGCGGTCGACCTGGCGGGGGGCAGCCCCAGCATTTT
CDR3 protein: CASSGRPGGGQPQHF
D gene: -
J gene: TRBJ1-5
V gene: TRBV5-1
clone size: -

CDR3 DNA: TGTGCCAGCAGTTTGGGCGGGGGATATAATTCACCCCTCCACTTT
CDR3 protein: CASSLGGGYNSPLHF
D gene: -
J gene: TRBJ1-6
V gene: TRBV2
clone size: once

CDR3 DNA: TGTGCCAGCAGTGAAGCGGGGACAGGGGGTGAGCAGTACTTC
CDR3 protein: CASSEAGTGGEQYF
D gene: TRBD1
J gene: TRBJ2-7
V gene: TRBV2
clone size: -

CDR3 DNA: TGTGCCAGCAGCCCCTTACGGGACAGAGGTTACTACGAGCAGTACTTC
CDR3 protein: CASSPLRDRGYYEQYF
D gene: TRBD1
J gene: TRBJ2-7
V gene: TRBV11-2
clone size: -

CDR3 DNA: TGTGCCAGCAGCCTGGGAGGGGGGAACACTGAAGCTTTCTTT
CDR3 protein: CASSLGGGNTEAFF
D gene: -
J gene: TRBJ1-1
V gene: TRBV7-6
clone size: many

CDR3 DNA: TGTGCCAGCAGCGAGGGGGGAGGTACGAGCACAGATACGCAGTATTTT
CDR3 protein: CASSEGGGTSTDTQYF
D gene: -
J gene: TRBJ2-3
V gene: TRBV9
clone size: -

CDR3 DNA: TGCGCCAGCAGCTTAGGGGGGGTCCAAGAGACCCAGTACTTC
CDR3 protein: CASSLGGVQETQYF
D gene: -
J gene: TRBJ2-5
V gene: TRBV5-1
clone size: -

CDR3 DNA: TGTGCCAGCAGCTTAGCCCCACAGGGATACACTGAAGCTTTCTTT
CDR3 protein: CASSLAPQGYTEAFF
D gene: -
J gene: TRBJ1-1
V gene: TRBV7-9
clone size: -

CDR3 DNA: TGTGCCAGCAGCCAAGAGCAACTAACCTACAATGAGCAGTTCTTC
CDR3 protein: CASSQEQLTYNEQFF
D gene: -
J gene: TRBJ2-1
V gene: TRBV3-1
clone size: few

CDR3 DNA: TGTGCCTGGAGTCGTGACAGGGAGAACTACACCTTC
CDR3 protein: CAWSRDRENYTF
D gene: TRBD1
J gene: TRBJ1-2
V gene: TRBV30
clone size: -

CDR3 DNA: TGTGCCAGCAGCTTAGAGCAGGGGAGAGATTCACCCCTCCACTTT
CDR3 protein: CASSLEQGRDSPLHF
D gene: -
J gene: TRBJ1-6
V gene: TRBV7-8
clone size: many

CDR3 DNA: TGTGCCAGCAGCTTAAATTGGGCAGCTCTAAACACTGAAGCTTTCTTT
CDR3 protein: CASSLNWAALNTEAFF
D gene: -
J gene: TRBJ1-1
V gene: TRBV5-6
clone size: many

CDR3 DNA: TGTGCCAGCAGCGGCTCTCCTAGCGGGGGGAGGGCCGGGGAGCTGTTTTTT
CDR3 protein: CASSGSPSGGRAGELFF
D gene: TRBD2
J gene: TRBJ2-2
V gene: TRBV9
clone size: many

CDR3 DNA: TGTGCCAGTCGAACAGGGAGGGTCGAGCAGTACTTC
CDR3 protein: CASRTGRVEQYF
D gene: -
J gene: TRBJ2-7
V gene: TRBV6-6
clone size: many

CDR3 DNA: TGTGCCAGTGGCACGCCCCAGCATTTT
CDR3 protein: CASGTPQHF
D gene: -
J gene: TRBJ1-5
V gene: TRBV6-2/TRBV6-3
clone size: many

CDR3 DNA: TGCGCCAGCAGCCAAAGCTACAGGACAAAAGGAGAAGGCTACACCTTC
CDR3 protein: CASSQSYRTKGEGYTF
D gene: -
J gene: TRBJ1-2
V gene: TRBV4-3
clone size: many

CDR3 DNA: TGTGCCAGCAGGGTTACCGGGACTAGTCAAGAGACCCAGTACTTC
CDR3 protein: CASRVTGTSQETQYF
D gene: TRBD2
J gene: TRBJ2-5
V gene: TRBV2
clone size: many

CDR3 DNA: TGTGCCAGCAGCCCGGTTGGTTTGGGGGCGCGGAACTATGGCTACACCTTC
CDR3 protein: CASSPVGLGARNYGYTF
D gene: -
J gene: TRBJ1-2
V gene: TRBV14
clone size: -

CDR3 DNA: TGTGCCAGCGCCTCTCGACAGCTCAATGAGCAGTTCTTC
CDR3 protein: CASASRQLNEQFF
D gene: -
J gene: TRBJ2-1
V gene: TRBV7-9
clone size: many

CDR3 DNA: TGTGCCGGCAGTGGTAGACAGGGGACCTACGAGCAGTACTTC
CDR3 protein: CAGSGRQGTYEQYF
D gene: TRBD1
J gene: TRBJ2-7
V gene: TRBV24-1
clone size: few

CDR3 DNA: TGTGCCAGCAGCTTAGGGGGAGGACAGGGAGGTGGCTACACCTTC
CDR3 protein: CASSLGGGQGGGYTF
D gene: TRBD1
J gene: TRBJ1-2
V gene: TRBV11-2
clone size: -

CDR3 DNA: TGTGCCAGCAGCCTAGCGGGAGGCCCTCTCCGGGAGCTGTTTTTT
CDR3 protein: CASSLAGGPLRELFF
D gene: TRBD2
J gene: TRBJ2-2
V gene: TRBV12-3/TRBV12-4
clone size: many

CDR3 DNA: TGCGCCAGCAGCCTAGGACTAGCCCACCGGGATACGCAGTATTTT
CDR3 protein: CASSLGLAHRDTQYF
D gene: TRBD2
J gene: TRBJ2-3
V gene: TRBV4-3
clone size: many